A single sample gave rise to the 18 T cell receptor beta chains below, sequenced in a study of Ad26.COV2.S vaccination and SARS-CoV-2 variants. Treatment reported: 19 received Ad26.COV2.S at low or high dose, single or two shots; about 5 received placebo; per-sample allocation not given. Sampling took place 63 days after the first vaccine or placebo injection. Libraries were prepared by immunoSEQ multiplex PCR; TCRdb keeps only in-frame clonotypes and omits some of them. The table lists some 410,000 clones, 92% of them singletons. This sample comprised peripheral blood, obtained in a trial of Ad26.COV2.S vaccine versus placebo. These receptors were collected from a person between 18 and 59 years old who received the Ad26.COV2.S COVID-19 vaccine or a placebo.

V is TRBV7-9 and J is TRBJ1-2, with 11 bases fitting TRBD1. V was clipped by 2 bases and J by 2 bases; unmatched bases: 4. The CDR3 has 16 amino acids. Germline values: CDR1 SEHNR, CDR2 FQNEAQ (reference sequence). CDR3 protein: CASSLLGQGANYGYTF. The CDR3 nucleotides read TGTGCCAGCAGCTTACTAGGACAGGGGGCGAACTATGGCTACACCTTC.

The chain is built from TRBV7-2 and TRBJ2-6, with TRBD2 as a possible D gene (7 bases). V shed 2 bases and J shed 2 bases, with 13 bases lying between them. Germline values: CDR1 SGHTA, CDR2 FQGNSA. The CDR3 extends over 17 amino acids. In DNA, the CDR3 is TGTGCCAGCAGCTTAATAGGGGGGGTGACTGGGGCCAACGTCCTGACTTTC. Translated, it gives CASSLIGGVTGANVLTF.

The CDR3 loop reads CSVGGATDYNEQFF. The CDR3 DNA sequence: TGCAGCGTTGGTGGGGCAACGGACTACAATGAGCAGTTCTTC. V and J are TRBV29-1 and TRBJ2-1, with D tentatively TRBD1 (5 bases). Germline loops: CDR1 SQVTM, CDR2 ANQGSEA. Deletions cut 4 bases from V and 3 bases from J, with 13 bases between. The CDR3 covers 14 residues.

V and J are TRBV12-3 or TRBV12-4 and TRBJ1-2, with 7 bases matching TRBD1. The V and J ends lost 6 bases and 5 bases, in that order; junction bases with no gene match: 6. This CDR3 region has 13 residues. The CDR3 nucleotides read TGTGCCAGCAGGAACCCACAGGGGTATGGCTACACCTTC. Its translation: CASRNPQGYGYTF.

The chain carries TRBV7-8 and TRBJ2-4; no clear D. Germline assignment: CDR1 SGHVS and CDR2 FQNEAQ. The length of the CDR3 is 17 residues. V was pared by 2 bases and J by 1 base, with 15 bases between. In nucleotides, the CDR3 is TGTGCCAGCAGCTTATTGGGCCCCCTCGGGGCCAAAAACATTCAGTACTTC. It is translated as CASSLLGPLGAKNIQYF.

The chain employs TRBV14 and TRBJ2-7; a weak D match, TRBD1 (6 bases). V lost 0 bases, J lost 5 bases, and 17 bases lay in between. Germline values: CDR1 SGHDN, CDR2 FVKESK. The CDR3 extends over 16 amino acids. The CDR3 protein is CASSQDRQEQYDEQYF. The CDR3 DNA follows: TGTGCCAGCAGCCAAGACCGACAGGAGCAATATGACGAGCAGTACTTC.

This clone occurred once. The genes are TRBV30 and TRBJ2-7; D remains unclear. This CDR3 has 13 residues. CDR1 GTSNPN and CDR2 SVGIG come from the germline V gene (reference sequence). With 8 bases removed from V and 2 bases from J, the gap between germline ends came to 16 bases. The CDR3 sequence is CATGGSSPYEQYF. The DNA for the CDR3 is TGTGCCACCGGCGGCAGTTCACCCTACGAGCAGTACTTC.

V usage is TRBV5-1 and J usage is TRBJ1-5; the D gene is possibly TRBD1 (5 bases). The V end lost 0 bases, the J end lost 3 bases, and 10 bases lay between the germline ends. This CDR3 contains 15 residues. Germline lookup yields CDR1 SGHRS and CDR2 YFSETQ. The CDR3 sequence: CASSLGGRINQPQHF. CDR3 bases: TGCGCCAGCAGCTTGGGGGGACGGATCAATCAGCCCCAGCATTTT.

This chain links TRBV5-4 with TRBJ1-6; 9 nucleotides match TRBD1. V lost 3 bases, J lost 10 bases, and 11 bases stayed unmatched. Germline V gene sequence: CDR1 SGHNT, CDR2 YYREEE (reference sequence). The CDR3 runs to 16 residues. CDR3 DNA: TGTGCCAGCAGCTCCGGACAGGGGCTGTTTGAGTCACCCCTCCACTTT. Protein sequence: CASSSGQGLFESPLHF.

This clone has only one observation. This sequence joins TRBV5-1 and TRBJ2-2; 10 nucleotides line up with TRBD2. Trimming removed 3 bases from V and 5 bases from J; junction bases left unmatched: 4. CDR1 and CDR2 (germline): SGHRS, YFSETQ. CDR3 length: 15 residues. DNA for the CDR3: TGCGCCAGCAGCTACATAGCGGGGGGAACCGGGGAGCTGTTTTTT. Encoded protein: CASSYIAGGTGELFF.

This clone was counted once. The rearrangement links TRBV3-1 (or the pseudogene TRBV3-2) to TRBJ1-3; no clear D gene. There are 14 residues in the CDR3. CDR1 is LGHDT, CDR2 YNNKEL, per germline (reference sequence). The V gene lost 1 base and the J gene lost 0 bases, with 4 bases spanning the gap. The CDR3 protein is CASSQGHSGNTIYF. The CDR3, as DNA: TGTGCCAGCAGCCAAGGGCACTCTGGAAACACCATATATTTT.

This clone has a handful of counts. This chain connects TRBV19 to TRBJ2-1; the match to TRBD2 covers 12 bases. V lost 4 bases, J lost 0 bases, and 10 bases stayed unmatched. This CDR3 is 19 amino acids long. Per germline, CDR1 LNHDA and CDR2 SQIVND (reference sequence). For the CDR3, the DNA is TGTGCCAGTAGTACCTACCGGACTAGCGGGAATAGCTCCTACAATGAGCAGTTCTTC. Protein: CASSTYRTSGNSSYNEQFF.

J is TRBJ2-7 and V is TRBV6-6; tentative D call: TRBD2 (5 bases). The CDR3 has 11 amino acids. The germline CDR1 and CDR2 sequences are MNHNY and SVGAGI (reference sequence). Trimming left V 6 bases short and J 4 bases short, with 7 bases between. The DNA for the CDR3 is TGTGCCAGCAGGGGAGTTTACGAGCAGTACTTC. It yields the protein CASRGVYEQYF.

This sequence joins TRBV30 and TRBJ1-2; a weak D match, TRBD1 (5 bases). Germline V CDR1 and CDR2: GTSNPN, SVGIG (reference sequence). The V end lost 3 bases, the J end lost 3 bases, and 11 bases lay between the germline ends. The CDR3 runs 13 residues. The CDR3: CAWSLQDYYGYTF. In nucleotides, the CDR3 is TGTGCCTGGAGCTTACAGGACTACTATGGCTACACCTTC.

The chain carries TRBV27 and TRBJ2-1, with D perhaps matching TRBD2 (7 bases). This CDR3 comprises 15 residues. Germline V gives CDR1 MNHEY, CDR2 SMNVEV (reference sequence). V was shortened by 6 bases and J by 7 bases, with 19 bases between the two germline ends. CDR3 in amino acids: CASSWGGAVRNEQFF. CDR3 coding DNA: TGTGCCAGCAGCTGGGGGGGGGCGGTAAGGAATGAGCAGTTCTTC.

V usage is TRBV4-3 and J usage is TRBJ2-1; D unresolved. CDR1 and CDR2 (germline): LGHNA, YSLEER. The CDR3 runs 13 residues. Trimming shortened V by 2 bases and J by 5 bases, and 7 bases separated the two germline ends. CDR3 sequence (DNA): TGCGCCAGCAGCCAACAGACCCACAATGAGCAGTTCTTC. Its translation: CASSQQTHNEQFF.

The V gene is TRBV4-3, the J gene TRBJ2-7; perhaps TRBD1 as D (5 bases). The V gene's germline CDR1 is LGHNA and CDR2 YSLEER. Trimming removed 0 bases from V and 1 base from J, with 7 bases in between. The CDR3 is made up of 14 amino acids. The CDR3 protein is CASSQEDTSYEQYF. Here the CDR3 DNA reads TGCGCCAGCAGCCAAGAGGACACTTCCTACGAGCAGTACTTC.

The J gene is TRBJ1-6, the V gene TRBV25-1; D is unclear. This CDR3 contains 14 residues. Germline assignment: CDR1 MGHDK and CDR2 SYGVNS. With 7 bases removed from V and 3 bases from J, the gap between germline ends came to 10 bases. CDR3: CASTAGLYNSPLHF. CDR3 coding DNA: TGTGCCAGCACGGCCGGACTCTATAATTCACCCCTCCACTTT.